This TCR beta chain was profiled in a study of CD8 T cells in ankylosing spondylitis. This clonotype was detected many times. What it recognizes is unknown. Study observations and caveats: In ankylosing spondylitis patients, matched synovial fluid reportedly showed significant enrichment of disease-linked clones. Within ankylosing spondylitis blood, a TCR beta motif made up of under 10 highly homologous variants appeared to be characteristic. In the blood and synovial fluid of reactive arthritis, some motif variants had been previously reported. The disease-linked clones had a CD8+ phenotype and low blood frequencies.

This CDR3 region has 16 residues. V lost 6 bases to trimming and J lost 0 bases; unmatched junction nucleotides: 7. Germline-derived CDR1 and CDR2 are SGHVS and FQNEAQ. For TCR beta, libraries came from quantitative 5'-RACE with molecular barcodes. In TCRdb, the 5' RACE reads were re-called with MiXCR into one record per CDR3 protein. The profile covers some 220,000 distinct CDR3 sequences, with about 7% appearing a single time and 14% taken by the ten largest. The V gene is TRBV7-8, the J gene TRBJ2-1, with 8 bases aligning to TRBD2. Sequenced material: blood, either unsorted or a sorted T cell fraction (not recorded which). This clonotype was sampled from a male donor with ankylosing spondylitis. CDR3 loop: CASRRGGQSSYNEQFF. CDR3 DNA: TGTGCCAGCAGACGGGGGGGCCAGAGCTCCTACAATGAGCAGTTCTTC.